This T cell receptor (beta chain) was profiled in a study of blood T cell repertoires in COVID-19. In the study overall: Researchers got acute and convalescent COVID-19 samples from the United States, Italy and Spain. Sources were T cells, B-cell-depleted T cells, or PBMCs; the material itself was cDNA or gDNA.

In the source study's methods: Reference gene primer amplification in the assay estimated nucleated cell counts. The method was immunoSEQ multiplex PCR; TCRdb's version includes in-frame clones alone and lacks a portion of them. That table supplies the V and J calls and clone size; D and trimming were determined from the DNA. The table has about 120,000 clones, around three quarters seen once. The junction had 8 bases not matched to a gene; V was cut back by 3 bases and J by 2 bases. CDR1 is SGDLS, CDR2 YYNGEE, per germline. The CDR3 length is 15 residues. Sequencing was done on a sample of peripheral blood. The chain combines TRBV9 with TRBJ2-7, with 7 nucleotides matching TRBD1. The sequence was obtained from an elderly woman with acute or convalescent COVID-19. The CDR3 DNA follows: TGTGCCAGCAGCGCAGGGCCCGGGACAGCCTACGAGCAGTACTTC. Its protein product is CASSAGPGTAYEQYF.